This passage covers 5 T cell receptor beta chains from one sample sequenced in a study of blood T cell repertoires in COVID-19. Data came from immunoSEQ multiplex PCR; TCRdb stores just in-frame clones and leaves some out. The sample has some 46,000 clones, 83% seen once; the top ten hold 7.4%. The sequencing input was peripheral blood. These receptors all stem from a man between 60 and 75 years old with active COVID-19.

The rearrangement uses TRBV5-1 and TRBJ2-5, with D unresolved. Looked up from germline, CDR1 is SGHRS and CDR2 is YFSETQ. V gave up 1 base and J gave up 0 bases, with 7 bases separating them. The CDR3 extends over 14 amino acids. This CDR3 is CASSLRGDQETQYF. Here the CDR3 DNA reads TGCGCCAGCAGCTTGAGAGGAGACCAAGAGACCCAGTACTTC.

J is TRBJ1-1 and V is TRBV5-1, with a possible D match to TRBD1 (6 bases). Between the trimmed V and J ends, which lost 2 bases and 4 bases, there was a span of 9 bases. Germline lookup yields CDR1 SGHRS and CDR2 YFSETQ. This CDR3 region has 13 residues. CDR3 region: CASSFGGATEAFF. CDR3 nucleotides: TGCGCCAGCAGCTTCGGGGGGGCCACTGAAGCTTTCTTT.

This clone came up once. The chain combines TRBV27 with TRBJ1-1, with 12 bases lining up with TRBD1. Per the germline V gene, CDR1 is MNHEY and CDR2 is SMNVEV (reference sequence). The trim removed 6 bases at V and 7 bases at J, leaving 9 bases unmatched. The CDR3 has 15 residues. The CDR3: CASRLTGTGGGEAFF. The CDR3 DNA follows: TGTGCCAGCAGACTTACCGGGACAGGGGGCGGTGAAGCTTTCTTT.

The chain combines TRBV5-4 with TRBJ2-7, with TRBD2 identical over 11 bases. CDR3 size: 17 residues. J lost 3 bases, V lost 0 bases, and 8 bases had no gene match. Germline loops: CDR1 SGHNT, CDR2 YYREEE (reference sequence). CDR3 amino acids: CASSLGGSGRAFYEQYF. The CDR3 DNA reads as TGTGCCAGCAGCTTGGGGGGTAGCGGGAGGGCCTTCTACGAGCAGTACTTC.

The V and J genes are TRBV14 and TRBJ1-5; no reliable D call. The CDR3 consists of 13 residues. The V gene lost 1 base and the J gene lost 6 bases, with 7 bases spanning the gap. The V gene's germline CDR1 is SGHDN and CDR2 FVKESK. CDR3: CASSQGLAQPQHF. In nucleotides, the CDR3 is TGTGCCAGCAGCCAAGGACTTGCTCAGCCCCAGCATTTT.